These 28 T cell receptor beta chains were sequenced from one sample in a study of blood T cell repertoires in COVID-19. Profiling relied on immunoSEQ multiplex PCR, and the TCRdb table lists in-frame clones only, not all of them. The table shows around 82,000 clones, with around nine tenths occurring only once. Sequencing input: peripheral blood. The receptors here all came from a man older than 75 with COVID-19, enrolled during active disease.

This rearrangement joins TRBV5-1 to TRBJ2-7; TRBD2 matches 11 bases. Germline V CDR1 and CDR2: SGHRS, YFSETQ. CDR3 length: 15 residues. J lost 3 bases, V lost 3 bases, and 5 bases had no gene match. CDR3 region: CASSYNSGGGYEQYF. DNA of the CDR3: TGCGCCAGCAGCTATAATAGCGGGGGGGGCTACGAGCAGTACTTC.

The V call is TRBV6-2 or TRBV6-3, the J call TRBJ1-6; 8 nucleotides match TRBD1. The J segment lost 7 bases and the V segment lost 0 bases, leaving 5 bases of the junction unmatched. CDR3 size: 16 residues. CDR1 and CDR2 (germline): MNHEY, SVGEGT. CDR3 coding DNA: TGTGCCAGCAGTTACTCGAGGGGACAGGTGAATTCACCCCTCCACTTT. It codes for CASSYSRGQVNSPLHF.

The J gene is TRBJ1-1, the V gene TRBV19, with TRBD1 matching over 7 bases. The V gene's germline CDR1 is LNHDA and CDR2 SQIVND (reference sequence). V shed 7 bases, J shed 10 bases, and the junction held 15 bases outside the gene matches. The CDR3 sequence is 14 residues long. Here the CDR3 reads CASTPVEGARGAFF. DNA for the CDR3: TGTGCCAGTACCCCGGTAGAGGGGGCGCGAGGAGCTTTCTTT.

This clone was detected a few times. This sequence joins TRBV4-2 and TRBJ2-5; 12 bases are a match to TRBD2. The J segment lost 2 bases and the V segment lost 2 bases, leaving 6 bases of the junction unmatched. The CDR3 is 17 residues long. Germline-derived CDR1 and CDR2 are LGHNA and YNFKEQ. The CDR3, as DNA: TGTGCCAGCAGCCAACAACCTCTAGCGGGGGGGCAAGAGACCCAGTACTTC. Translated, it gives CASSQQPLAGGQETQYF.

CDR3 protein: CASSSTGLSNQPQHF. The DNA for the CDR3 is TGTGCCAGCAGCTCTACTGGACTCAGCAATCAGCCCCAGCATTTT. The chain recombines TRBV7-8 with TRBJ1-5; D gene unclear. The V gene lost 4 bases and the J gene lost 1 base, with 11 bases spanning the gap. This CDR3 comprises 15 residues. CDR1 SGHVS and CDR2 FQNEAQ come from the germline V gene.

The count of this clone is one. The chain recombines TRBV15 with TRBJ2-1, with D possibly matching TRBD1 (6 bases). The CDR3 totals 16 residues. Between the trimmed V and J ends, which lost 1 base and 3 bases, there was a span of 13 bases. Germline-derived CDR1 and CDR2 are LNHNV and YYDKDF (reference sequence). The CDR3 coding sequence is TGTGCCACCAGCAGAGGGGGGCACCAATTCTACAATGAGCAGTTCTTC. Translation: CATSRGGHQFYNEQFF.

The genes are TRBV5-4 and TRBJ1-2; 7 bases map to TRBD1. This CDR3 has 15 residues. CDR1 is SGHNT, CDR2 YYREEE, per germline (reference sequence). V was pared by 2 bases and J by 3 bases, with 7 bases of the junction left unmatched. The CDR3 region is CASSFGQQGYYGYTF. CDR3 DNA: TGTGCCAGCAGCTTTGGTCAACAGGGGTACTATGGCTACACCTTC.

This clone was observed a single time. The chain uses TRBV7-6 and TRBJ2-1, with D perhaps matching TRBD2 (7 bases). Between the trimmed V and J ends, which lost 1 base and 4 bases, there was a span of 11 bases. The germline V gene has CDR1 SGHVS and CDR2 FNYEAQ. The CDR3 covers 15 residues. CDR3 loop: CASSLVGGPYNEQFF. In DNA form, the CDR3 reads TGTGCCAGCAGCTTAGTCGGGGGGCCATACAATGAGCAGTTCTTC.

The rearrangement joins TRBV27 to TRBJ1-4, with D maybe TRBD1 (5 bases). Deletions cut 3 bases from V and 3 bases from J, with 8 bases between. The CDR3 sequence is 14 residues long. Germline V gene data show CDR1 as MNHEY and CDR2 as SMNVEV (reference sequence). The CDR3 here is CASSLATANEKLFF. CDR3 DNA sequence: TGTGCCAGCAGTTTGGCGACAGCTAATGAAAAACTGTTTTTT.

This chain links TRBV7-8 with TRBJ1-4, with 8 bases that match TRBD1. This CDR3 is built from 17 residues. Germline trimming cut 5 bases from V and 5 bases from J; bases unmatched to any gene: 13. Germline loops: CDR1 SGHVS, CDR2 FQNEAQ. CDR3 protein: CASSLRQGWGLNEKLFF. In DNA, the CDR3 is TGTGCCAGCAGCCTCAGACAGGGGTGGGGCCTCAATGAAAAACTGTTTTTT.

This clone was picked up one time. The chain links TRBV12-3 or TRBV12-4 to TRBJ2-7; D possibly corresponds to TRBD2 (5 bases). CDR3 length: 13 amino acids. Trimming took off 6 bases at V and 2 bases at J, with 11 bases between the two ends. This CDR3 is CASRLDGAYEQYF. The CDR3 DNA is TGTGCCAGCAGACTAGACGGCGCCTACGAGCAGTACTTC.

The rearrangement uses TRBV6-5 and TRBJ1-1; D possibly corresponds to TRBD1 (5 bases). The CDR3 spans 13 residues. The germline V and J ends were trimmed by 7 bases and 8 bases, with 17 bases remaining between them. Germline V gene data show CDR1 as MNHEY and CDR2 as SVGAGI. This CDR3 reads CASKFQGLREAFF. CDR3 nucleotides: TGTGCCAGCAAGTTTCAGGGTCTGAGGGAAGCTTTCTTT.

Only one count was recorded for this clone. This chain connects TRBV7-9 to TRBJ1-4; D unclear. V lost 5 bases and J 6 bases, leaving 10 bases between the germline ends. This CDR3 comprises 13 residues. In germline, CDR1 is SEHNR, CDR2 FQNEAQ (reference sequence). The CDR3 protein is CASSTDSYEKLFF. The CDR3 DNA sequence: TGTGCCAGCAGCACAGATAGTTATGAAAAACTGTTTTTT.

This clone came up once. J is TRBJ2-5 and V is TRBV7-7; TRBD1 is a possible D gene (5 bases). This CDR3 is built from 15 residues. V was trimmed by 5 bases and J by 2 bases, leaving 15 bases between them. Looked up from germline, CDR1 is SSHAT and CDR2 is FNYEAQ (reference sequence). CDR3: CASSQYAGPQETQYF. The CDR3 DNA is TGTGCCAGCAGCCAATATGCAGGGCCTCAAGAGACCCAGTACTTC.

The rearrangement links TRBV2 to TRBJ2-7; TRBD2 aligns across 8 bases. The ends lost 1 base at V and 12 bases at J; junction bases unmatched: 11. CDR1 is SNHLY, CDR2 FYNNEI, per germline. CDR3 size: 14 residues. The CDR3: CASSEERGHSDGYF. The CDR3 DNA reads TGTGCCAGCAGTGAAGAGCGGGGGCACTCAGATGGGTACTTC.

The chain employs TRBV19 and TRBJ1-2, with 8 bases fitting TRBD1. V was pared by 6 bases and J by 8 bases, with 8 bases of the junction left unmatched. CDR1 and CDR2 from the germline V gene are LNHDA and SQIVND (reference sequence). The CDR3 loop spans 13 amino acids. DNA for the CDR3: TGTGCCAGTAGCTTGGACAGGGAAGAGGGCTACACCTTC. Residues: CASSLDREEGYTF.

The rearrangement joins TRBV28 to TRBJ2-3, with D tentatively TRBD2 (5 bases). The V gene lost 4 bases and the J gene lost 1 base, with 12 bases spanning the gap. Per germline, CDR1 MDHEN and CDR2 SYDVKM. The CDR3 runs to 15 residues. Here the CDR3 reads CASSYRTHGTDTQYF. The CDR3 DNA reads TGTGCCAGCAGTTACCGGACTCATGGCACAGATACGCAGTATTTT.

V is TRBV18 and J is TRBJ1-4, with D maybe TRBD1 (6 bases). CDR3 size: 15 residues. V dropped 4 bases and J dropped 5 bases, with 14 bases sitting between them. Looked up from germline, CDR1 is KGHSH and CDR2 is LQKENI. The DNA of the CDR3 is TGTGCCAGCTCACAAACAGGGTATGGGAATGAAAAACTGTTTTTT. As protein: CASSQTGYGNEKLFF.

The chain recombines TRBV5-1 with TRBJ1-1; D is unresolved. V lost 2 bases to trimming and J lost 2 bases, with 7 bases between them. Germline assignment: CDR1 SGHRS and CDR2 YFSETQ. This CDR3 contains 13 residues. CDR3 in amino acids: CASSFRHNTEAFF. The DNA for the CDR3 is TGCGCCAGCAGCTTCAGGCACAACACTGAAGCTTTCTTT.

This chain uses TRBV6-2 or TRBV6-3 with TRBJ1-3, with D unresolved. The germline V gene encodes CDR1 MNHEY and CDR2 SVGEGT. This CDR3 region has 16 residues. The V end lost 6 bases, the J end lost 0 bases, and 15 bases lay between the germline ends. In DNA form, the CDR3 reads TGTGCCAGCAGCCCCGCGAAGCCTTCCTCTGGAAACACCATATATTTT. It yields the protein CASSPAKPSSGNTIYF.

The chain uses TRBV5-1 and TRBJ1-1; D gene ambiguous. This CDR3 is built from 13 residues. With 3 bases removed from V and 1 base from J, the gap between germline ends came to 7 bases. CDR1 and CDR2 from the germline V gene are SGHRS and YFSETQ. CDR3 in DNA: TGCGCCAGCAGCTCTCCCTCGAACACTGAAGCTTTCTTT. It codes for CASSSPSNTEAFF.

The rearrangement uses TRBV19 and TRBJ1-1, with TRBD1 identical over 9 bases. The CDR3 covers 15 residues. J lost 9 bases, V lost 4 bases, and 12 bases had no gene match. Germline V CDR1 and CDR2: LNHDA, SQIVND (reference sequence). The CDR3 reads CASSKVGQGSNQAFF. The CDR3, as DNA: TGTGCCAGTAGTAAGGTGGGACAGGGCTCAAACCAAGCTTTCTTT. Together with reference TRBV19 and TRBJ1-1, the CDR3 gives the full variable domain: DGGITQSPKYLFRKEGQNVTLSCEQNLNHDAMYWYRQDPGQGLRLIYYSQIVNDFQKGDIAEGYSVSREKKESFPLTVTSAQKNPTAFYLCASSKVGQGSNQAFFGQGTRLTVV.

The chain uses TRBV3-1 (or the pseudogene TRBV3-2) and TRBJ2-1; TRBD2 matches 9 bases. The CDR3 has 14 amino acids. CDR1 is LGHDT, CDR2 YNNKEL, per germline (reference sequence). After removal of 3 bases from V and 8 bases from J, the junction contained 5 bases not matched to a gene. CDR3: CASSQGLAGYEQFF. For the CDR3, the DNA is TGTGCCAGCAGCCAGGGACTAGCTGGCTATGAGCAGTTCTTC.

Written as DNA, the CDR3 is TGCGCCAGCAGCCAAGAATTCGGCACTGAAGCTTTCTTT. It codes for CASSQEFGTEAFF. The rearrangement links TRBV4-1 to TRBJ1-1; no firm D call. V gave up 0 bases and J gave up 4 bases, with 6 bases separating them. Germline CDR1 reads MGHRA; CDR2 reads YSYEKL. CDR3 length: 13 amino acids.

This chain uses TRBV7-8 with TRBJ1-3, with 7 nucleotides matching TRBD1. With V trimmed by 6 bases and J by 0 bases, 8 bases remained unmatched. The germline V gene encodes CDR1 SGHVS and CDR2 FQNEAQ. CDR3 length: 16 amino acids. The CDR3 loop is CASRQTGTVSGNTIYF. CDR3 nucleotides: TGTGCCAGCAGGCAAACCGGGACAGTCTCTGGAAACACCATATATTTT.

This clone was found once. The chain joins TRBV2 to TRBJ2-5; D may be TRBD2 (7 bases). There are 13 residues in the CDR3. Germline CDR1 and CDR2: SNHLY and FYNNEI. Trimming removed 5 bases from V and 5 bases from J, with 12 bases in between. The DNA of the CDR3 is TGTGCCAGCAGTCCACAGGGAGGGGAGACCCAGTACTTC. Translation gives CASSPQGGETQYF.

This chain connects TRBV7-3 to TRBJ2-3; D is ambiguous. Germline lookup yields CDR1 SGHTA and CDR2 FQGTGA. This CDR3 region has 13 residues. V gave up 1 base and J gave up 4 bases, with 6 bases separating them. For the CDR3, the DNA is TGTGCCAGCAGCTTAAACCCGGCAGATACGCAGTATTTT. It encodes CASSLNPADTQYF.

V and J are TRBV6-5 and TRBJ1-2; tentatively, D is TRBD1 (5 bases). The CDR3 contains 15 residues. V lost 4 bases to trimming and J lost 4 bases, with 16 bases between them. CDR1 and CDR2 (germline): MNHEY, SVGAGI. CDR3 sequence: CASSSPAGPFYGYTF. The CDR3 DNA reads TGTGCCAGCAGTTCCCCGGCAGGGCCGTTCTATGGCTACACCTTC.